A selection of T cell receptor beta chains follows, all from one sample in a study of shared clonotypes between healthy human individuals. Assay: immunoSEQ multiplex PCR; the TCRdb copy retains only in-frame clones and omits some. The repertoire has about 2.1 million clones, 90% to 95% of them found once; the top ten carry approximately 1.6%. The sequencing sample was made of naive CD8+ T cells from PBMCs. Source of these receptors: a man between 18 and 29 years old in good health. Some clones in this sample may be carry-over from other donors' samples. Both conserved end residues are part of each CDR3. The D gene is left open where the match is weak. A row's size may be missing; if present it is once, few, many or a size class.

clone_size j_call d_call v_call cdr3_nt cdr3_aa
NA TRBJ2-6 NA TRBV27 TGTGCCAGCAGTTTAGGGGTGACTGGGGCCAACGTCCTGACTTTC CASSLGVTGANVLTF
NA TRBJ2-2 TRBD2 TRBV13 TGTGCCAGCAGGGCGGGAGCGAACACCGGGGAGCTGTTTTTT CASRAGANTGELFF
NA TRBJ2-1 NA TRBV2 TGTGCCAGCAGTGGAGGGGGGCCTTACAATGAGCAGTTCTTC CASSGGGPYNEQFF
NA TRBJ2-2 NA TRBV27 TGTGCCAGCAGCAACAGGGCAACCGGGGAGCTGTTTTTT CASSNRATGELFF
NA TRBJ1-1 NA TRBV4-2 TGTGCCAGCAGCCCCTCAGGGGAGGGCACTGAAGCTTTCTTT CASSPSGEGTEAFF
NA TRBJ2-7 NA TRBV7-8 TGTGCCAGCAGCTACCGACAGTCCTACGAGCAGTACTTC CASSYRQSYEQYF
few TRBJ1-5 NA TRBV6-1 TGTGCCAGCATGTCGCAACCGGGACCCTATCAGCCCCAGCATTTT CASMSQPGPYQPQHF
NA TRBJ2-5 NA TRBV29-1 TGCAGCGTTGAGGACGGGGTACTGGGGACCCAGTACTTC CSVEDGVLGTQYF
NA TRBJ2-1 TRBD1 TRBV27 TGTGCCAGCAGTAAACCATCCCGGGACAGGGTGTTGAATGAGCAGTTCTTC CASSKPSRDRVLNEQFF
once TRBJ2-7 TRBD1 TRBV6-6 TGTGCCAGCAGGGACAGGGGGGGGGAGCAGTACTTC CASRDRGGEQYF
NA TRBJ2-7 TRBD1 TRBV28 TGTGCCAGCAGTTTATCCTCCTTGGGGACAGGGGATTGGCACGAGCAGTACTTC CASSLSSLGTGDWHEQYF
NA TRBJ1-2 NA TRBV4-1 TGCGCCAGCAGCCGTTCAAGCGATGGCTACACCTTC CASSRSSDGYTF
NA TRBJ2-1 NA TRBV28 TGTGCCAGCAGTTCCTGGGTGCAACACAATGAGCAGTTCTTC CASSSWVQHNEQFF
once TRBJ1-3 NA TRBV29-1 TGCAGCGTTGTTTCCGGGCAGGACAGCTCTGGAAACACCATATATTTT CSVVSGQDSSGNTIYF
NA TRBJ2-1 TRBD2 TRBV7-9 TGTGCCAGCAGCTACGGCGGGGGGAATGAGCAGTTCTTC CASSYGGGNEQFF
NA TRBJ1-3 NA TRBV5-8 TGTGCCAGCAGCCCCGGCGGAACAGCAAACACCATATATTTT CASSPGGTANTIYF
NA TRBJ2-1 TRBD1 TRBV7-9 TGTGCCAGCAGCTTAGGGGGCCAGGGGGACAATGAGCAGTTCTTC CASSLGGQGDNEQFF
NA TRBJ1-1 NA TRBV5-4 TGTGCCAGCAGCTTGGCAAAAACAAGTGAAGCTTTCTTT CASSLAKTSEAFF
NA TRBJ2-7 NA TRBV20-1 TGCAGTGCTAGAACTGGGGAGCAGTACTTC CSARTGEQYF
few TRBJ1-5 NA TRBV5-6 TGTGCCAGCAGCTTGGACGGTAACAATCAGCCCCAGCATTTT CASSLDGNNQPQHF
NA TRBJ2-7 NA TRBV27 TGTGCCAGCAGTCCCAGCTCGGGACTGCGCTCCTACGAGCAGTACTTC CASSPSSGLRSYEQYF
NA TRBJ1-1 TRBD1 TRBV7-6 TGTGCCAGCATCCTAGGGGGCAGTGGGAACACTGAAGCTTTCTTT CASILGGSGNTEAFF
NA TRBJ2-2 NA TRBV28 TGTGCCACCTCAGACCGCACGGGCATGAACACCGGGGAGCTGTTTTTT CATSDRTGMNTGELFF
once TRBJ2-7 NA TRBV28 TGTGCCAGCAGTTTTGGGGAGGACGAGCAGTACTTC CASSFGEDEQYF
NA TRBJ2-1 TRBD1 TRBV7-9 TGTGCCAGCAGCGCTCGACAGGGAAACTCCTACAATGAGCAGTTCTTC CASSARQGNSYNEQFF
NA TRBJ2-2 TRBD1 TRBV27 TGTGCCAGCAGTCCACATCCCGGGACAGGGGTCGGGGAGCTGTTTTTT CASSPHPGTGVGELFF
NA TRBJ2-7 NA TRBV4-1 TGCGCCAGCAGCCCCGTTAGCGTAGGGGCCTACGAGCAGTACTTC CASSPVSVGAYEQYF
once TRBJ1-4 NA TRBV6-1 TGTGCCAGCAGTGAAAGGTCAGACCCCCCGGTGCGGGAAAAACTGTTTTTT CASSERSDPPVREKLFF
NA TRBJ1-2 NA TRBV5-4 TGTGCCAGCAGCTTGGTGGAGGGAGGGGTATTTGGCTACACCTTC CASSLVEGGVFGYTF
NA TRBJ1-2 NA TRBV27 TGTGCCAGCGCACAAGGGGGGGCCTATGGCTACACCTTC CASAQGGAYGYTF
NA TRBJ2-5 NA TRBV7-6 TGTGCCAGCAGCTTATCGGAGTTCCAAGAGACCCAGTACTTC CASSLSEFQETQYF
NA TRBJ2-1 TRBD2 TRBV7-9 TGTGCCAGCAGCCTACTAGCGGGAGGGTTCTATGAGCAGTTCTTC CASSLLAGGFYEQFF
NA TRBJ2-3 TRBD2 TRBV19 TGTGCCAGTAGTATAGCTCCCTGGGCTAGCGGGATTACAGATACGCAGTATTTT CASSIAPWASGITDTQYF
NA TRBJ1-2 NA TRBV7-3 TGTGCCAGCAGCTTATCCACGGATTATGGCTACACCTTC CASSLSTDYGYTF
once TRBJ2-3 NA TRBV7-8 TGTGCCAGCAGCTTTCCCCCTGGGAGCACAGATACGCAGTATTTT CASSFPPGSTDTQYF
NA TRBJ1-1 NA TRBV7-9 TGTGCCAGCAGCTTAGGGTCGGGGACTGAAGCTTTCTTT CASSLGSGTEAFF
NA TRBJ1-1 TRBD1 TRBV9 TGTGCCAGCAGCATGACCCCCCGGGGGACAGAAAATAAAATGAACACTGAAGCTTTCTTT CASSMTPRGTENKMNTEAFF
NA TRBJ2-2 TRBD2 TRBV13 TGTGCCAGCAGTCGACTAGCGGGAGGTATCACCGGGGAGCTGTTTTTT CASSRLAGGITGELFF
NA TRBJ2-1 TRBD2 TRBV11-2 TGTGCCAGCAGCCAGACTAGCGGGAGGTACAATGAGCAGTTCTTC CASSQTSGRYNEQFF
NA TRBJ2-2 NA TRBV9 TGTGCCAGCAGCACCCAGAGGGGGGGACCACCCACCGGGGAGCTGTTTTTT CASSTQRGGPPTGELFF
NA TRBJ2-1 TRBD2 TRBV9 TGTGCCAGCAGCCCCTTGGGCGGGAGCTCCTACAATGAGCAGTTCTTC CASSPLGGSSYNEQFF
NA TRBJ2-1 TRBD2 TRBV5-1 TGCGCCAGCAGCTTACAGTGGCGGGAGGGCCGTGAGCAGTTCTTC CASSLQWREGREQFF
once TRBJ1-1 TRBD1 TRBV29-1 TGCAGCGTTGCGATAGGGGGCTCGACTGAAGCTTTCTTT CSVAIGGSTEAFF
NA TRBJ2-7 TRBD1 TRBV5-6 TGTGCCAGCAGCCCGCGGGACAGGGGCTACGAGCAGTACTTC CASSPRDRGYEQYF
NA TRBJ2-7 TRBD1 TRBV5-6 TGTGCCAGCAGCACCATGGACAGGAACTCGCCCTACGAGCAGTACTTC CASSTMDRNSPYEQYF
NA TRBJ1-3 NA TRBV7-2 TGTGCCAGCAGCTTAGGAGTAGGTCGCCCCTCTGGAAACACCATATATTTT CASSLGVGRPSGNTIYF
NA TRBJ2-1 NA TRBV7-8 TGTGCCAGCGGAAACAATGAGCAGTTCTTC CASGNNEQFF
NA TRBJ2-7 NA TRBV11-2 TGTGCCAGCAGCTTAATCCCAAACCCAATATACGAGCAGTACTTC CASSLIPNPIYEQYF
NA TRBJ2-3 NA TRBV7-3 TGTGCCAGCAGCTTACCGCCTACAGATACGCAGTATTTT CASSLPPTDTQYF
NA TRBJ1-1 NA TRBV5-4 TGTGCCAGCAGCTTGGATTATGCGGGTTCCCCTGAAGCTTTCTTT CASSLDYAGSPEAFF
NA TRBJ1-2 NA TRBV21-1 TGTGCCAGCAGCAAAGGACAGGGTCTGCGGGGCTACACCTTC CASSKGQGLRGYTF
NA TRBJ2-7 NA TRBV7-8 TGTGCCAGCAGCTTAGCGAGGAGGGGGGCTAGGTACGAGCAGTACTTC CASSLARRGARYEQYF
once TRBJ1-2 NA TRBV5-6 TGTGCCAGCAGCCCGCAGTGGGGGGGCTACACCTTC CASSPQWGGYTF
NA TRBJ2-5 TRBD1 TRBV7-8 TGTGCCAGCAGCCCCCGGACAGGGGGGCTTGAGACCCAGTACTTC CASSPRTGGLETQYF
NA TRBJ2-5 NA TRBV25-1 TGTGCCAGCAGTTGGCAGGGCCAAGAGACCCAGTACTTC CASSWQGQETQYF
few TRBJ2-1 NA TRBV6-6 TGTGCCAGCAGCCTTAGTACCGGGACGAATTACAATGAGCAGTTCTTC CASSLSTGTNYNEQFF
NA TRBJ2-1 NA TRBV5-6 TGTGCCAGCAGCTTAGGGCGGGCGCACGGCAATGAGCAGTTCTTC CASSLGRAHGNEQFF
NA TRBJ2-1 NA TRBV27 TGTGCCAGCTGGGCAGGGTATAATGAGCAGTTCTTC CASWAGYNEQFF
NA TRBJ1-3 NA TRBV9 TGTGCCAGCAGCGTCCAAGGCCCGGATCAACATTTT CASSVQGPDQHF
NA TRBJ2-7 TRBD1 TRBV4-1 TGCGCCAGCAGCCAAGATGGGGACAGGATCTACGAGCAGTACTTC CASSQDGDRIYEQYF